These 28 T cell receptor beta chains came from one sample sequenced in a study of OX40 agonist ivuxolimab in advanced cancers. Profiling relied on immunoSEQ multiplex PCR, and the TCRdb table lists in-frame clones only, not all of them. The repertoire holds roughly 71,000 clones, with roughly 76% as singletons. Sequencing was performed on CD4+ or CD8+ T cells sorted from blood, taken in a trial of the OX40 agonist ivuxolimab. These receptor sequences come from an adult with an advanced solid tumor such as melanoma, head and neck, liver or kidney cancer.

The V and J genes are TRBV13 and TRBJ2-1, with D maybe TRBD2 (6 bases). The CDR3 runs to 20 residues. V was pared by 2 bases and J by 0 bases, with 23 bases between. From germline, CDR1 is PRHDT and CDR2 FYEKMQ (reference sequence). The CDR3 is CASSLRVSSLAVSSYNEQFF. CDR3 DNA: TGTGCCAGCAGCTTACGGGTTTCATCCTTAGCGGTTAGCTCCTACAATGAGCAGTTCTTC.

The chain uses TRBV28 and TRBJ2-3; 8 bases match TRBD2. V lost 5 bases to trimming and J lost 4 bases; unmatched junction nucleotides: 11. Germline assignment: CDR1 MDHEN and CDR2 SYDVKM. The CDR3 is 16 amino acids. CDR3 sequence reads: CASSPSSAGGSDTQYF. CDR3 DNA: TGTGCCAGCAGTCCGTCCTCTGCGGGAGGATCAGATACGCAGTATTTT.

The chain recombines TRBV9 with TRBJ1-2; D is uncertain. Per the germline V gene, CDR1 is SGDLS and CDR2 is YYNGEE. This CDR3 contains 13 residues. The germline V and J ends were trimmed by 1 base and 2 bases, with 6 bases remaining between them. The CDR3 region has the DNA TGTGCCAGCAGCGTAACCGGGAACTATGGCTACACCTTC. Translated, it gives CASSVTGNYGYTF.

The rearrangement links TRBV6-5 to TRBJ1-1; 7 nucleotides line up with TRBD1. Looked up from germline, CDR1 is MNHEY and CDR2 is SVGAGI. V lost 4 bases to trimming and J lost 1 base; unmatched junction nucleotides: 9. This CDR3 comprises 16 residues. CDR3 in amino acids: CASSFTGGTANTEAFF. The DNA of the CDR3 is TGTGCCAGCAGTTTCACGGGAGGGACAGCGAACACTGAAGCTTTCTTT.

This chain links TRBV28 with TRBJ2-1; D gene uncertain. V was shortened by 2 bases and J by 6 bases, with 11 bases between the two germline ends. This CDR3 has 14 amino acids. The germline gives CDR1 MDHEN, CDR2 SYDVKM. The CDR3 protein is CASSLAVPSNEQFF. In DNA form, the CDR3 reads TGTGCCAGCAGTTTAGCGGTCCCCTCCAATGAGCAGTTCTTC.

The chain employs TRBV6-1 and TRBJ1-5; unclear D gene. The germline V and J ends were trimmed by 6 bases and 6 bases, with 9 bases remaining between them. The CDR3 is 12 amino acids. Germline V gives CDR1 MNHNS, CDR2 SASEGT. Here the CDR3 reads CASRDGRQPQHF. The DNA for the CDR3 is TGTGCCAGCAGGGACGGTCGTCAGCCCCAGCATTTT.

V and J are TRBV11-2 and TRBJ1-4; D perhaps matches TRBD1 (5 bases). The germline V gene encodes CDR1 SGHAT and CDR2 FQNNGV. CDR3 length: 12 amino acids. Trimming took 6 bases from V and 7 from J, leaving 9 bases between them. CDR3 nucleotides: TGTGCCAGCAGTCGAGGGGTTGAAAAACTGTTTTTT. This codes for CASSRGVEKLFF.

CDR3 region: CASSRSFSDRDGYTF. CDR3 nucleotides: TGTGCCAGCTCACGAAGCTTTTCCGACAGGGATGGCTACACCTTC. The chain couples TRBV18 to TRBJ1-2, with 7 bases that match TRBD1. The CDR3 contains 15 residues. Germline CDR1 is KGHSH and CDR2 is LQKENI. V dropped 4 bases and J dropped 6; count of bases not matched to a gene: 11.

The genes are TRBV7-3 and TRBJ2-5, with 12 bases matching TRBD2. Looked up from germline, CDR1 is SGHTA and CDR2 is FQGTGA. This CDR3 region has 18 residues. With V trimmed by 5 bases and J by 2 bases, 12 bases remained unmatched. The CDR3 loop reads CASSPVPGGLAGQETQYF. The CDR3 DNA follows: TGTGCCAGCAGCCCCGTCCCCGGGGGACTAGCGGGTCAAGAGACCCAGTACTTC.

The DNA for the CDR3 is TGTGCCAGCAGCTTAAACGGACTAGCGGAGAGCACAGATACGCAGTATTTT. Amino acids: CASSLNGLAESTDTQYF. V gene TRBV7-8 combines with J gene TRBJ2-3; 10 bases line up with TRBD2. Trimming removed 2 bases from V and 0 bases from J; junction bases left unmatched: 5. Germline V gives CDR1 SGHVS, CDR2 FQNEAQ. The CDR3 runs to 17 residues. The complete variable domain, with remaining parts taken from reference TRBV7-8 and TRBJ2-3, reads GAGVSQSPRYKVAKRGQDVALRCDPISGHVSLFWYQQALGQGPEFLTYFQNEAQLDKSGLPSDRFFAERPEGSVSTLKIQRTQQEDSAVYLCASSLNGLAESTDTQYFGPGTRLTVL.

The V call is TRBV10-3, the J call TRBJ2-5; the match to TRBD2 covers 8 bases. The CDR3 has 17 amino acids. The J segment lost 0 bases and the V segment lost 2 bases, leaving 8 bases of the junction unmatched. CDR1 is ENHRY, CDR2 SYGVKD, per germline. Here the CDR3 DNA reads TGTGCCATCAGTGAGACTAGCGGAGTCCTTCACCAAGAGACCCAGTACTTC. The encoded protein is CAISETSGVLHQETQYF.

The rearrangement joins TRBV19 to TRBJ2-3; 10 bases are a match to TRBD1. This CDR3 has 16 amino acids. Germline trimming cut 3 bases from V and 2 bases from J; bases unmatched to any gene: 5. The V gene's germline CDR1 is LNHDA and CDR2 SQIVND (reference sequence). The CDR3 sequence: CASSIGQGGPTDTQYF. CDR3 in DNA: TGTGCCAGTAGTATCGGACAGGGGGGGCCCACAGATACGCAGTATTTT.

This sequence joins TRBV14 and TRBJ2-5, with TRBD1 matching 8 bases. Germline loops: CDR1 SGHDN, CDR2 FVKESK. The CDR3 runs to 15 residues. The V segment lost 0 bases and the J segment 5 bases; nucleotides outside the gene matches: 5. CDR3 loop: CASSQDTGGWETQYF. DNA for the CDR3: TGTGCCAGCAGCCAAGACACAGGGGGTTGGGAGACCCAGTACTTC.

The chain carries TRBV12-5 and TRBJ2-3, with 9 nucleotides matching TRBD2. The V gene end was trimmed by 5 bases and the J gene end by 7 bases; junction bases not matched to a gene: 7. In germline, CDR1 is LGHNT, CDR2 FRNRAP. The CDR3 consists of 14 residues. In DNA form, the CDR3 reads TGTGCTAGTGGTGGTGGGGCGGGAGGGAATACGCAGTATTTT. This encodes CASGGGAGGNTQYF.

The chain combines TRBV5-1 with TRBJ1-4; possibly TRBD1 for D (6 bases). Germline V CDR1 and CDR2: SGHRS, YFSETQ. The CDR3 totals 16 residues. V was trimmed by 0 bases and J by 5 bases, leaving 14 bases between them. The CDR3 is CASSLDGGGGNEKLFF. The CDR3 nucleotides read TGCGCCAGCAGCTTGGATGGGGGCGGGGGAAATGAAAAACTGTTTTTT.

This sequence joins TRBV30 and TRBJ2-7; D not certain. The germline CDR1 and CDR2 sequences are GTSNPN and SVGIG (reference sequence). CDR3 size: 13 residues. Trimming pared 3 bases from V and 2 bases from J, leaving 11 bases between. This CDR3 is CAWSGQEPYEQYF. The DNA for the CDR3 is TGTGCCTGGAGCGGGCAGGAACCCTACGAGCAGTACTTC.

V and J are TRBV5-1 and TRBJ1-5; maybe TRBD1 (6 bases). The V end was cut by 3 bases, the J end by 6 bases, with 19 bases between. The CDR3 runs 16 residues. Germline CDR1 reads SGHRS; CDR2 reads YFSETQ. The CDR3 region has the DNA TGCGCCAGCAGCTCCCGAGGGGGGATTCATAGTCAGCCCCAGCATTTT. Amino acids: CASSSRGGIHSQPQHF.

The CDR3 region is CASSGDRAVGGYTF. DNA for the CDR3: TGTGCCAGCAGTGGTGACAGGGCGGTGGGTGGCTACACCTTC. The V gene is TRBV6-1, the J gene TRBJ1-2, with 7 bases lining up with TRBD1. CDR1 and CDR2 (germline): MNHNS, SASEGT. The J segment lost 7 bases and the V segment lost 4 bases, leaving 9 bases of the junction unmatched. This CDR3 is built from 14 residues.

The chain is built from TRBV4-1 and TRBJ2-5; 7 bases are a match to TRBD1. Germline V gene sequence: CDR1 MGHRA, CDR2 YSYEKL. V shed 4 bases, J shed 4 bases, and the junction held 9 bases outside the gene matches. The length of the CDR3 is 15 residues. The CDR3 region is CASSLARGSLETQYF. CDR3 nucleotides: TGCGCCAGCAGCCTTGCCAGGGGGTCTTTAGAGACCCAGTACTTC.

The V gene is TRBV14, the J gene TRBJ2-7; tentatively, D is TRBD2 (5 bases). The CDR3 contains 13 residues. V lost 2 bases to trimming and J lost 6 bases, with 11 bases between them. CDR1 and CDR2 (germline): SGHDN, FVKESK. The CDR3 DNA follows: TGTGCCAGCAGCCAACAGCTAGCCAGCGAGCAGTACTTC. Translation: CASSQQLASEQYF.

The V and J genes are TRBV28 and TRBJ1-4, with 8 bases matching TRBD1. Losses at the gene ends were 4 bases for V and 7 bases for J; bases not matched to a gene: 8. Germline V CDR1 and CDR2: MDHEN, SYDVKM. This CDR3 has 15 residues. Here the CDR3 DNA reads TGTGCCAGCAGTTCCCCAGGGGGCGGGAGTGAAAAACTGTTTTTT. Protein sequence: CASSSPGGGSEKLFF.

This clone was detected only a few times. The chain recombines TRBV5-6 with TRBJ1-3, with 10 bases identical to TRBD1. This CDR3 is 17 amino acids long. V dropped 0 bases and J dropped 2; count of bases not matched to a gene: 5. In germline, CDR1 is SGHDT, CDR2 YYEEEE. The chain's CDR3 is CASSLGGTGDPGNTIYF. CDR3 nucleotides: TGTGCCAGCAGCTTGGGAGGGACAGGGGATCCTGGAAACACCATATATTTT. Filled out from reference TRBV5-6 and TRBJ1-3, the complete variable domain reads DAGVTQSPTHLIKTRGQQVTLRCSPKSGHDTVSWYQQALGQGPQFIFQYYEEEERQRGNFPDRFSGHQFPNYSSELNVNALLLGDSALYLCASSLGGTGDPGNTIYFGEGSWLTVV.

This chain connects TRBV18 to TRBJ1-4; D is undetermined. Per the germline V gene, CDR1 is KGHSH and CDR2 is LQKENI. The length of the CDR3 is 15 residues. The V end was cut by 0 bases, the J end by 4 bases, with 9 bases between. CDR3 amino acids: CASSPPSDGNEKLFF. The CDR3 DNA is TGTGCCAGCTCACCACCGTCGGACGGTAATGAAAAACTGTTTTTT. Full variable domain (rest looked up from reference TRBV18 and TRBJ1-4): NAGVMQNPRHLVRRRGQEARLRCSPMKGHSHVYWYRQLPEEGLKFMVYLQKENIIDESGMPKERFSAEFPKEGPSILRIQQVVRGDSAAYFCASSPPSDGNEKLFFGSGTQLSVL.

The J gene is TRBJ1-3, the V gene TRBV5-1; D is possibly TRBD1 (5 bases). V was clipped by 7 bases and J by 2 bases, with 13 bases between them. The CDR3 length is 14 residues. CDR1 and CDR2 (germline): SGHRS, YFSETQ. CDR3 nucleotides: TGCGCCAGCCGAAGCGAGGGGCCTGGAAACACCATATATTTT. This codes for CASRSEGPGNTIYF.

The rearrangement uses TRBV25-1 and TRBJ1-3, with D possibly TRBD1 on 5 matching bases. Germline loops: CDR1 MGHDK, CDR2 SYGVNS. CDR3 length equals 16 residues. Trimming left V 3 bases short and J 0 bases short, with 12 bases between. The DNA for the CDR3 is TGTGCCAGCAGTGAGCCGGGACTGTTCTCTGGAAACACCATATATTTT. Protein product: CASSEPGLFSGNTIYF.

The chain is built from TRBV9 and TRBJ2-1, with D tentatively TRBD1 (6 bases). Trimming pared 0 bases from V and 0 bases from J, leaving 7 bases between. The germline CDR1 and CDR2 sequences are SGDLS and YYNGEE. This CDR3 comprises 15 residues. In nucleotides, the CDR3 is TGTGCCAGCAGCGTAGGAGGGGGCTCCTACAATGAGCAGTTCTTC. This translates into CASSVGGGSYNEQFF.

V and J are TRBV18 and TRBJ2-7; TRBD1 aligns across 8 bases. This CDR3 is built from 15 residues. V dropped 0 bases and J dropped 6; count of bases not matched to a gene: 7. Germline-derived CDR1 and CDR2 are KGHSH and LQKENI. The CDR3 nucleotides read TGTGCCAGCTCACCACCCCCGACAGGGGTGGGCGAGCAGTACTTC. Encoded protein: CASSPPPTGVGEQYF.

This clone was seen only a few times. The chain has TRBV5-1 and TRBJ2-1; possible D gene TRBD2, 6 bases. This CDR3 has 15 amino acids. Germline loops: CDR1 SGHRS, CDR2 YFSETQ. The V end lost 5 bases, the J end lost 9 bases, and 21 bases lay between the germline ends. The CDR3 reads CASSQAGGGEGEQFF. The CDR3 nucleotides read TGCGCCAGCAGTCAGGCCGGGGGTGGCGAGGGTGAGCAGTTCTTC.